This T cell receptor beta chain was obtained from a study of blood T cells in healthy people across ages. Primed by a sample-barcoded 5' primer and a J-beta primer mix, a second PCR proceeded for 7 to 11 cycles. TCRdb re-derived calls from the 5' RACE reads in MiXCR, one entry per CDR3 protein. The repertoire holds some 1.5 million distinct CDR3 sequences, with 28% as singletons. Healthy Caucasian individuals from Russia aged roughly 6 to 100 were enrolled as donors. The draw of peripheral blood yielded about 10 milliliters from each donor. Total RNA extraction produced at least 5.5 micrograms (per sample) for the study. This clonotype has at least ten counts. J lost 6 bases, V lost 3 bases, and 4 bases had no gene match. This CDR3 has 13 residues. Germline lookup yields CDR1 SGHAT and CDR2 FQNNGV.

The receptor comes from a woman aged 25 to 45 in good health. Sequencing input: blood. The V gene is TRBV11-2, the J gene TRBJ2-7, with 8 bases aligning to TRBD1. DNA of the CDR3: TGTGCCAGCAGCTTGGCCGGGACAGGCGAGCAGTACTTC. As protein: CASSLAGTGEQYF.